Each of the 23 T cell receptor beta chains below was sequenced from the same sample in a study of blood T cell repertoires in COVID-19. Sequencing used immunoSEQ multiplex PCR; TCRdb keeps in-frame clones, though not all of them. The table includes over 30,000 clones, around 86% detected once. Sequencing was carried out using peripheral blood. The receptor source for this set is a woman aged 55-69 years with active COVID-19.

The chain is built from TRBV9 and TRBJ2-7; the match to TRBD1 covers 7 bases. CDR3 size: 16 residues. The germline V gene has CDR1 SGDLS and CDR2 YYNGEE. With 0 bases clipped from V and 4 bases from J, the junction kept 10 bases outside the gene matches. CDR3: CASSVGLKGQLYEQYF. The CDR3 DNA sequence: TGTGCCAGCAGCGTAGGGTTGAAGGGACAGCTTTACGAGCAGTACTTC.

The V and J genes are TRBV30 and TRBJ2-2; D not certain. CDR1 is GTSNPN, CDR2 SVGIG, per germline (reference sequence). V dropped 7 bases and J dropped 3 bases, with 6 bases sitting between them. There are 11 residues in the CDR3. The CDR3 sequence is CAFKYTGELFF. The DNA for the CDR3 is TGTGCCTTCAAATACACCGGGGAGCTGTTTTTT.

The chain combines TRBV7-9 with TRBJ2-5, with D perhaps TRBD1 (6 bases). CDR3 length: 14 residues. V was trimmed by 5 bases and J by 2 bases, leaving 12 bases between them. The germline V gene encodes CDR1 SEHNR and CDR2 FQNEAQ (reference sequence). The CDR3 coding sequence is TGTGCCAGCAGCCCACAGGGTCGACAAGAGACCCAGTACTTC. Its protein is CASSPQGRQETQYF.

The chain is built from TRBV4-1 and TRBJ1-1; perhaps TRBD1 as D (6 bases). The V end lost 1 base, the J end lost 1 base, and 13 bases lay between the germline ends. Germline loops: CDR1 MGHRA, CDR2 YSYEKL. This CDR3 spans 16 amino acids. CDR3 amino acids: CASSQGRGGKNTEAFF. The CDR3 DNA reads as TGCGCCAGCAGCCAAGGCAGGGGCGGCAAGAACACTGAAGCTTTCTTT.

CDR3 amino acids: CASSSASTAEGYTF. The CDR3 bases are TGTGCCAGCAGCTCCGCTAGCACCGCGGAAGGCTACACCTTC. The chain couples TRBV7-3 to TRBJ1-2; unclear D gene. V lost 4 bases, J lost 8 bases, and 17 bases lay in between. CDR1 is SGHTA, CDR2 FQGTGA, per germline. The CDR3 spans 14 residues. Looking up the rest from reference TRBV7-3 and TRBJ1-2 gives the full variable domain: GAGVSQTPSNKVTEKGKYVELRCDPISGHTALYWYRQSLGQGPEFLIYFQGTGAADDSGLPNDRFFAVRPEGSVSTLKIQRTERGDSAVYLCASSSASTAEGYTFGSGTRLTVV.

The chain combines TRBV2 with TRBJ1-5, with a possible D match to TRBD1 (6 bases). CDR1 is SNHLY and CDR2 is FYNNEI in the germline V gene. This CDR3 spans 15 amino acids. The V end lost 6 bases, the J end lost 3 bases, and 15 bases lay between the germline ends. The CDR3 coding sequence is TGTGCCAGCAGGCGCGGACAGTCAATCAATCAGCCCCAGCATTTT. It yields the protein CASRRGQSINQPQHF.

This chain joins TRBV5-6 and TRBJ1-1; D gene unclear. With 0 bases removed from V and 4 bases from J, the gap between germline ends came to 13 bases. CDR3 length: 15 residues. CDR1 and CDR2 from the germline V gene are SGHDT and YYEEEE. The CDR3 here is CASSLGGVEVTEAFF. CDR3 DNA sequence: TGTGCCAGCAGCTTGGGAGGTGTGGAGGTCACTGAAGCTTTCTTT.

The chain carries TRBV30 and TRBJ1-1, with a tentative D call TRBD1 (6 bases). Germline values: CDR1 GTSNPN, CDR2 SVGIG (reference sequence). With 0 bases removed from V and 3 bases from J, the gap between germline ends came to 11 bases. This CDR3 has 14 amino acids. CDR3 DNA: TGTGCCTGGAGTGTACTTCAGGGGCACACTGAAGCTTTCTTT. Amino acid sequence: CAWSVLQGHTEAFF.

The chain joins TRBV19 to TRBJ1-3; unclear D gene. CDR3 length: 16 amino acids. The germline V gene has CDR1 LNHDA and CDR2 SQIVND (reference sequence). Trimming cost V 0 bases and J 0 bases, with 9 bases left between them. CDR3 loop: CASSIDTASSGNTIYF. CDR3 nucleotides: TGTGCCAGTAGTATAGATACCGCGAGCTCTGGAAACACCATATATTTT.

The rearrangement uses TRBV28 and TRBJ2-1; the match to TRBD2 covers 13 bases. The germline V gene encodes CDR1 MDHEN and CDR2 SYDVKM. V was pared by 6 bases and J by 4 bases, with 3 bases of the junction left unmatched. CDR3 length: 15 amino acids. CDR3 amino acids: CASRWGLAGYNEQFF. The DNA for the CDR3 is TGTGCCAGCAGGTGGGGACTAGCGGGATACAATGAGCAGTTCTTC.

The chain links TRBV14 to TRBJ1-1; a possible D gene is TRBD1 (6 bases). V gave up 2 bases and J gave up 7 bases, with 17 bases separating them. CDR3 length equals 15 residues. The germline gives CDR1 SGHDN, CDR2 FVKESK. The CDR3 here is CASSQNPYRASEAFF. The CDR3 DNA reads as TGTGCCAGCAGCCAAAATCCATACAGGGCCAGTGAAGCTTTCTTT.

V gene TRBV5-5 combines with J gene TRBJ1-6, with TRBD1 matching over 8 bases. The CDR3 has 17 residues. Looked up from germline, CDR1 is SGHKS and CDR2 is YYEKEE (reference sequence). V lost 3 bases to trimming and J lost 8 bases; unmatched junction nucleotides: 13. In nucleotides, the CDR3 is TGTGCCAGCAGCTGGGATTCAGGGGGCCAAAGGGATTCACCCCTCCACTTT. Its translation is CASSWDSGGQRDSPLHF.

This clone was observed once. This chain joins TRBV3-1 (or the pseudogene TRBV3-2) and TRBJ2-5; D might be TRBD2 (6 bases). In germline, CDR1 is LGHDT, CDR2 YNNKEL (reference sequence). V dropped 1 base and J dropped 6 bases, with 9 bases sitting between them. The CDR3 sequence is 13 residues long. In DNA form, the CDR3 reads TGTGCCAGCAGCCAAGTACGGGAGAAGACCCAGTACTTC. Translation: CASSQVREKTQYF.

This chain connects TRBV30 to TRBJ2-6; D uncertain. This CDR3 spans 13 amino acids. V dropped 3 bases and J dropped 0 bases, with 3 bases sitting between them. Germline V gives CDR1 GTSNPN, CDR2 SVGIG (reference sequence). The DNA of the CDR3 is TGTGCCTGGAGCGGCTCTGGGGCCAACGTCCTGACTTTC. This translates into CAWSGSGANVLTF. Filled out from reference TRBV30 and TRBJ2-6, the complete variable domain reads SQTIHQWPATLVQPVGSPLSLECTVEGTSNPNLYWYRQAAGRGLQLLFYSVGIGQISSEVPQNLSASRPQDRQFILSSKKLLLSDSGFYLCAWSGSGANVLTFGAGSRLTVL.

The rearrangement links TRBV9 to TRBJ1-2, with TRBD1 as a possible D gene (6 bases). CDR1 is SGDLS, CDR2 YYNGEE, per germline. This CDR3 has 12 residues. With 3 bases removed from V and 9 bases from J, the gap between germline ends came to 12 bases. The CDR3 DNA follows: TGTGCCAGCAGCGCAGGGGAAGGGAGCTACACCTTC. Its protein is CASSAGEGSYTF.

V gene TRBV30 combines with J gene TRBJ1-2; no firm D call. Trimming left V 5 bases short and J 4 bases short, with 8 bases between. Germline lookup yields CDR1 GTSNPN and CDR2 SVGIG (reference sequence). This CDR3 region has 11 residues. This CDR3 reads CAWGASYGYTF. DNA for the CDR3: TGTGCCTGGGGAGCCTCCTATGGCTACACCTTC. Together with reference TRBV30 and TRBJ1-2, the CDR3 gives the full variable domain: SQTIHQWPATLVQPVGSPLSLECTVEGTSNPNLYWYRQAAGRGLQLLFYSVGIGQISSEVPQNLSASRPQDRQFILSSKKLLLSDSGFYLCAWGASYGYTFGSGTRLTVV.

This chain links TRBV11-2 with TRBJ2-1; 9 positions agree with TRBD1. Per germline, CDR1 SGHAT and CDR2 FQNNGV. The CDR3 spans 15 residues. V lost 2 bases, J lost 7 bases, and 6 bases stayed unmatched. CDR3 loop: CASSLHSGQGNEQFF. Here the CDR3 DNA reads TGTGCCAGCAGCTTACACTCTGGACAGGGGAATGAGCAGTTCTTC.

The chain carries TRBV6-5 and TRBJ2-7, with 9 nucleotides matching TRBD1. CDR3 length: 15 amino acids. In germline, CDR1 is MNHEY, CDR2 SVGAGI. Trimming removed 6 bases from V and 3 bases from J; junction bases left unmatched: 9. This chain's CDR3 is CASSDPGTGYYEQYF. CDR3 bases: TGTGCCAGCAGCGATCCCGGGACAGGGTACTACGAGCAGTACTTC.

The CDR3 nucleotides are TGTGCCAGCAGTTTCCGGTTACTCGCAACTAATGAAAAACTGTTTTTT. Protein sequence: CASSFRLLATNEKLFF. The chain links TRBV6-2 or TRBV6-3 to TRBJ1-4; D gene unclear. V was trimmed by 4 bases and J by 0 bases, leaving 12 bases between them. From germline, CDR1 is MNHEY and CDR2 SVGEGT. This CDR3 spans 16 amino acids.

V gene TRBV20-1 combines with J gene TRBJ2-1, with 11 nucleotides matching TRBD2. The CDR3 covers 14 residues. The germline CDR1 and CDR2 sequences are DFQATT and SNEGSKA (reference sequence). V shed 6 bases, J shed 9 bases, and the junction held 10 bases outside the gene matches. This CDR3 reads CSASRSSGRTEQFF. For the CDR3, the DNA is TGCAGTGCAAGTCGTTCTAGCGGGAGGACTGAGCAGTTCTTC.

In its sample, this clone was seen once. This rearrangement joins TRBV24-1 to TRBJ2-1; 8 bases match TRBD1. Trimming cost V 5 bases and J 3 bases; bases outside gene matches: 5. Germline V gives CDR1 KGHDR, CDR2 SFDVKD. The CDR3 extends over 15 amino acids. CDR3 amino acids: CATSGTGIGYNEQFF. The CDR3 DNA reads TGTGCCACCAGTGGGACAGGGATTGGCTACAATGAGCAGTTCTTC.

This clone turned up a few times. The chain combines TRBV7-3 with TRBJ1-1; a weak D match, TRBD1 (6 bases). V lost 4 bases and J lost 6, with 15 bases in between. This CDR3 contains 14 residues. The germline CDR1 and CDR2 sequences are SGHTA and FQGTGA. The CDR3 spells CASSSYRVAAEAFF. CDR3 nucleotide sequence: TGTGCCAGCAGCTCATACAGGGTAGCTGCTGAAGCTTTCTTT.

The V call is TRBV24-1, the J call TRBJ2-1; tentative D call: TRBD2 (6 bases). Germline V gene lookup returns CDR1 KGHDR and CDR2 SFDVKD. Trimming cost V 5 bases and J 5 bases, with 12 bases left between them. This CDR3 comprises 14 residues. The CDR3 spells CATSGRERNNEQFF. In DNA form, the CDR3 reads TGTGCCACCAGTGGGAGGGAGAGGAACAATGAGCAGTTCTTC.